A single sample gave rise to the 25 T cell receptor beta chains below, sequenced in a study of CD4 T cells in relation to SARS-CoV-2 and coronaviruses. Unexposed donor CD4+ T cells date from 2011-2018, before the COVID-19 pandemic. Sequenced by immunoSEQ multiplex PCR; TCRdb stores in-frame clones only, minus some. There are approximately 64,000 clones in the sample; 85% to 95% occur only once, and about 0.14% lies in the top ten. Material for sequencing was naive CD4+ T cells from PBMCs. This sample's subset: naive CD4+ T cells isolated by negative enrichment. The source is a human donor in good health.

This chain uses TRBV3-1 (or the pseudogene TRBV3-2) with TRBJ2-2; 7 bases are shared with TRBD2. Germline lookup yields CDR1 LGHDT and CDR2 YNNKEL (reference sequence). V dropped 7 bases and J dropped 3; count of bases not matched to a gene: 8. This CDR3 region has 15 residues. CDR3 sequence (DNA): TGTGCCAGCAAAAGCCTAGCGGAATACACCGGGGAGCTGTTTTTT. Encoded protein: CASKSLAEYTGELFF.

The V and J genes are TRBV19 and TRBJ1-3; TRBD1 is a possible D gene (6 bases). From germline, CDR1 is LNHDA and CDR2 SQIVND (reference sequence). The CDR3 contains 16 residues. V lost 3 bases, J lost 8 bases, and 20 bases lay in between. DNA of the CDR3: TGTGCCAGTAGTATGGCCCCCCGGGACACGTTTCACACCATATATTTT. Its translation is CASSMAPRDTFHTIYF.

This chain links TRBV6-5 with TRBJ2-5, with 7 bases matching TRBD1. The V and J ends lost 6 bases and 6 bases, in that order; junction bases with no gene match: 4. CDR1 is MNHEY and CDR2 is SVGAGI in the germline V gene. CDR3 length equals 12 residues. CDR3 in DNA: TGTGCCAGCAGAGGGGGCTTAAAGACCCAGTACTTC. This translates into CASRGGLKTQYF.

The gene calls are TRBV5-1 and TRBJ2-5; D perhaps matches TRBD1 (5 bases). This CDR3 has 14 residues. Germline CDR1 SGHRS, CDR2 YFSETQ. V lost 0 bases and J lost 2, with 8 bases in between. The DNA of the CDR3 is TGCGCCAGCAGCTTGGAGGGGAATCAAGAGACCCAGTACTTC. This codes for CASSLEGNQETQYF.

The chain recombines TRBV2 with TRBJ2-3, with D perhaps assigned TRBD1 or TRBD2 (5 bases each). Between the trimmed V and J ends, which lost 4 bases and 3 bases, there was a span of 11 bases. This CDR3 is 14 amino acids long. Germline loops: CDR1 SNHLY, CDR2 FYNNEI. The CDR3 loop is CASSVQGVTDTQYF. In nucleotides, the CDR3 is TGTGCCAGCAGTGTCCAGGGAGTGACAGATACGCAGTATTTT.

This clone is a singleton in its sample. V is TRBV24-1 and J is TRBJ2-5; D is ambiguous. This CDR3 has 13 residues. CDR1 is KGHDR, CDR2 SFDVKD, per germline. V was pared by 5 bases and J by 0 bases, with 6 bases between. The CDR3 DNA reads TGTGCCACCAGTGGTGTCAACCAAGAGACCCAGTACTTC. It encodes CATSGVNQETQYF.

Worth noting for this clone: Other nucleotide sequences in the sample specify the same CDR3. V gene TRBV3-1 (or the pseudogene TRBV3-2) combines with J gene TRBJ2-1, with 7 bases that match TRBD2. The CDR3 length is 15 residues. With 0 bases clipped from V and 1 base from J, the junction kept 0 bases outside the gene matches. The V gene's germline CDR1 is LGHDT and CDR2 YNNKEL (reference sequence). The CDR3: CASSQEGGSYNEQFF. CDR3 bases: TGTGCCAGCAGCCAAGAGGGAGGGTCCTACAATGAGCAGTTCTTC.

The chain recombines TRBV7-2 with TRBJ1-1, with D tentatively TRBD1 (5 bases). The CDR3 has 14 residues. V shed 1 base and J shed 3 bases, with 9 bases lying between them. The germline CDR1 and CDR2 sequences are SGHTA and FQGNSA. CDR3 DNA sequence: TGTGCCAGCAGCTTAGACGGGGCGCACACTGAAGCTTTCTTT. Translating it yields CASSLDGAHTEAFF.

V is TRBV13 and J is TRBJ1-3; D might be TRBD1 (5 bases). V was cut by 0 bases and J by 0 bases, with 9 bases left in between. Germline CDR1 is PRHDT and CDR2 is FYEKMQ (reference sequence). The CDR3 contains 16 residues. This CDR3 reads CASSLGRGFSGNTIYF. In nucleotides, the CDR3 is TGTGCCAGCAGCTTAGGTCGGGGCTTCTCTGGAAACACCATATATTTT.

This rearrangement joins TRBV2 to TRBJ2-1, with TRBD1 as a possible D gene (6 bases). The germline V gene encodes CDR1 SNHLY and CDR2 FYNNEI. This CDR3 contains 14 residues. V lost 3 bases and J 6 bases, leaving 12 bases between the germline ends. CDR3 nucleotides: TGTGCCAGCAGTGATCGGACAGCGGCCAATGAGCAGTTCTTC. This codes for CASSDRTAANEQFF.

V usage is TRBV6-5 and J usage is TRBJ1-3; TRBD1 agrees at 8 bases. The CDR3 loop spans 15 amino acids. Germline assignment: CDR1 MNHEY and CDR2 SVGAGI. Germline trimming cut 4 bases from V and 4 bases from J; bases unmatched to any gene: 6. For the CDR3, the DNA is TGTGCCAGCAGTTCGCAGGGGGCTGTAGGAAACACCATATATTTT. Its protein is CASSSQGAVGNTIYF.

The count of this clone is one. This chain joins TRBV11-2 and TRBJ2-3; D gene unclear. V was shortened by 3 bases and J by 6 bases, with 19 bases between the two germline ends. The CDR3 sequence is 16 residues long. From germline, CDR1 is SGHAT and CDR2 FQNNGV. Here the CDR3 reads CASSFLRAQSTDTQYF. Written as DNA, the CDR3 is TGTGCCAGCAGCTTCCTCCGAGCCCAGTCGACCGATACGCAGTATTTT.

This sequence joins TRBV12-5 and TRBJ2-7; 7 bases align to TRBD1. In germline, CDR1 is LGHNT, CDR2 FRNRAP. After removal of 3 bases from V and 2 bases from J, the junction contained 10 bases not matched to a gene. The CDR3 runs to 16 residues. The CDR3 loop is CASGFAIGQVTYEQYF. CDR3 sequence (DNA): TGTGCTAGTGGTTTCGCCATCGGACAGGTAACCTACGAGCAGTACTTC.

The chain uses TRBV4-1 and TRBJ1-1; possible D gene TRBD1, 5 bases. V was clipped by 3 bases and J by 6 bases, with 14 bases between them. Germline CDR1 reads MGHRA; CDR2 reads YSYEKL. CDR3 length equals 14 residues. CDR3 coding DNA: TGCGCCAGCAGCCAGATGGGGCGTAGAGCTGAAGCTTTCTTT. Amino acids: CASSQMGRRAEAFF.

V usage is TRBV19 and J usage is TRBJ1-5, with D unclear. CDR1 is LNHDA and CDR2 is SQIVND in the germline V gene (reference sequence). The V end lost 2 bases, the J end lost 1 base, and 12 bases lay between the germline ends. The CDR3 is 16 amino acids. This CDR3 reads CASSIRPRASNQPQHF. The CDR3 bases are TGTGCCAGTAGTATACGCCCGAGGGCGAGCAATCAGCCCCAGCATTTT.

This chain uses TRBV2 with TRBJ2-3; 7 nucleotides line up with TRBD1. V shed 7 bases and J 0 bases; nucleotides not matched to a gene: 7. Looked up from germline, CDR1 is SNHLY and CDR2 is FYNNEI. The CDR3 has 15 amino acids. The CDR3 spells CASTTYRGSTDTQYF. The DNA for the CDR3 is TGTGCCAGCACAACCTACAGGGGAAGCACAGATACGCAGTATTTT.

A single count supports this clone. V gene TRBV2 combines with J gene TRBJ2-7; 7 bases are shared with TRBD1. The CDR3 consists of 16 residues. J was trimmed by 5 bases and V by 6 bases; bases with no gene match: 16. The V gene's germline CDR1 is SNHLY and CDR2 FYNNEI. The CDR3 here is CASRRTGLFYGDEQYF. CDR3 coding DNA: TGTGCCAGCAGGCGGACAGGACTCTTTTACGGGGACGAGCAGTACTTC.

This rearrangement joins TRBV5-3 to TRBJ2-5, with TRBD2 matching 9 bases. TRBV5-3 carries the ORF label, with uncertain function. This CDR3 is 16 amino acids long. With 0 bases clipped from V and 4 bases from J, the junction kept 7 bases outside the gene matches. The CDR3 is CARSLVGREGLETQYF. CDR3 nucleotides: TGTGCCAGAAGCTTGGTCGGGCGGGAGGGCCTAGAGACCCAGTACTTC.

The chain uses TRBV11-2 and TRBJ2-5; D gene uncertain. There are 15 residues in the CDR3. V lost 3 bases, J lost 2 bases, and 13 bases lay in between. Germline V gives CDR1 SGHAT, CDR2 FQNNGV. Here the CDR3 DNA reads TGTGCCAGCAGCTTGTCCCAGGTCCAACAAGAGACCCAGTACTTC. Protein sequence: CASSLSQVQQETQYF.

The chain carries TRBV7-3 and TRBJ2-1, with 8 bases identical to TRBD2. Germline V gene data show CDR1 as SGHTA and CDR2 as FQGTGA. The CDR3 length is 17 residues. V lost 2 bases and J lost 1; bases outside the gene matches: 7. The CDR3 nucleotides read TGTGCCAGCAGCTTATTGAGCGGGAGTGTGTCCTACAATGAGCAGTTCTTC. Encoded protein: CASSLLSGSVSYNEQFF.

This rearrangement joins TRBV27 to TRBJ1-4; the match to TRBD1 covers 8 bases. Germline V gene lookup returns CDR1 MNHEY and CDR2 SMNVEV (reference sequence). V lost 1 base and J lost 0; bases outside the gene matches: 4. The CDR3 is 17 amino acids. CDR3 nucleotide sequence: TGTGCCAGCAGTTTATTAGGGACAGGTGCAACTAATGAAAAACTGTTTTTT. Translated, it gives CASSLLGTGATNEKLFF.

The V and J genes are TRBV28 and TRBJ1-1; maybe TRBD1 (5 bases). Looked up from germline, CDR1 is MDHEN and CDR2 is SYDVKM. Trimming took off 5 bases at V and 5 bases at J, with 18 bases between the two ends. This CDR3 comprises 15 residues. CDR3 in amino acids: CASSPRGRAGTEAFF. The CDR3 coding sequence is TGTGCCAGCAGTCCCCGGGGCAGGGCCGGGACTGAAGCTTTCTTT.

The genes are TRBV18 and TRBJ1-1; D is perhaps TRBD1 (5 bases). Germline V gene sequence: CDR1 KGHSH, CDR2 LQKENI. This CDR3 has 15 amino acids. Trimming shortened V by 2 bases and J by 0 bases, and 10 bases separated the two germline ends. CDR3 coding DNA: TGTGCCAGCTCACCAGGCAGGGTCGTGAACACTGAAGCTTTCTTT. Amino acid sequence: CASSPGRVVNTEAFF. The variable domain in full, with the rest retrieved from reference TRBV18 and TRBJ1-1, is NAGVMQNPRHLVRRRGQEARLRCSPMKGHSHVYWYRQLPEEGLKFMVYLQKENIIDESGMPKERFSAEFPKEGPSILRIQQVVRGDSAAYFCASSPGRVVNTEAFFGQGTRLTVV.

The chain links TRBV3-1 (or the pseudogene TRBV3-2) to TRBJ2-7, with D unclear. The CDR3 length is 12 residues. In germline, CDR1 is LGHDT, CDR2 YNNKEL (reference sequence). V shed 1 base and J shed 7 bases, with 8 bases lying between them. In DNA, the CDR3 is TGTGCCAGCAGCCAAGCGGCTCGGGAGCAGTACTTC. Translated: CASSQAAREQYF.

V and J are TRBV10-1 and TRBJ2-3, with D tentatively TRBD1 or TRBD2 (6 bases each). This CDR3 comprises 16 residues. Germline V gives CDR1 WNHNN, CDR2 SYGVQD (reference sequence). Deletions cut 3 bases from V and 4 bases from J, with 17 bases between. The CDR3 is CASSDYPGGKADTQYF. The CDR3 region has the DNA TGCGCCAGCAGTGATTACCCCGGGGGCAAGGCAGATACGCAGTATTTT.